Here is one T cell receptor (beta chain) with its context. This specimen comes from a study of shared clonotypes between healthy human individuals. Trimming removed 5 bases from V and 0 bases from J, with 5 bases in between. The CDR3 runs 13 residues. Germline loops: CDR1 SGHVS, CDR2 FQNEAQ. Assay: immunoSEQ multiplex PCR; the TCRdb copy retains only in-frame clones and omits some. The sample contains 2,100,000 or so clones, nearly 97% of which appear only once. The sample was naive CD4+ T cells sorted from blood. Subset described: CD45RA+ positively selected. V and J are TRBV7-8 and TRBJ1-3, with unresolved D. The sequence came from a man between 18 and 29 years old in good health. The CDR3 DNA reads TGTGCCAGCAGCCGAAGCTCTGGAAACACCATATATTTT. This sequence encodes CASSRSSGNTIYF.